This paragraph covers one T cell receptor beta chain sequence. The antigen remains unidentified. The data are from a study of T cells in Graves' hyperthyroidism and ophthalmopathy. Study findings and constraints: Clonotypes that were expanded in thyroid above 0.001 mostly appeared in blood too. In the analysis, a 13 V-J model separated ophthalmopathy from stable hyperthyroidism.

This CDR3 has 15 residues. Trimming took 6 bases from V and 4 from J; bases not matched to a gene: 5. CDR1 is MNHEY and CDR2 is SVGEGT in the germline V gene. From RNA transcripts, TCR beta CDR3 regions were amplified. A set of HTBI primers served as the primers for a first-round RT-PCR of the TCR CDR3. TCRdb re-called the multiplex PCR reads with MiXCR, one entry per CDR3 protein. The sample consists of about 640,000 distinct CDR3 sequences, 20% of them appearing once. The sample taken for sequencing was blood. The chain is built from TRBV6-2 or TRBV6-3 and TRBJ2-3; TRBD1 agrees at 12 bases. This clonotype was sampled from a young man with Graves' ophthalmopathy. The CDR3 reads CASSRGTGGADTQYF. CDR3 DNA sequence: TGTGCCAGCAGCCGCGGGACAGGGGGCGCAGATACGCAGTATTTT.